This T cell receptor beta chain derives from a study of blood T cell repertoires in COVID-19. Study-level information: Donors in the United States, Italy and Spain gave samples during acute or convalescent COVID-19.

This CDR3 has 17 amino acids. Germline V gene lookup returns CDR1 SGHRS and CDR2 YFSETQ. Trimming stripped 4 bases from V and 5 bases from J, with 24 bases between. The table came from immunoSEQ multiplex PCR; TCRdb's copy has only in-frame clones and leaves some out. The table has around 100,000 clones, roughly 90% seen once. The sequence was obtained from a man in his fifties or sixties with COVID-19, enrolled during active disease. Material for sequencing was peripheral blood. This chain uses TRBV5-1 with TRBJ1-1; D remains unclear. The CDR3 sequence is CASSPSGSSSRGTEAFF. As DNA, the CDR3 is TGCGCCAGCAGCCCCTCTGGATCCTCTAGCCGGGGTACTGAAGCTTTCTTT. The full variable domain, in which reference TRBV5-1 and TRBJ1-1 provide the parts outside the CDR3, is KAGVTQTPRYLIKTRGQQVTLSCSPISGHRSVSWYQQTPGQGLQFLFEYFSETQRNKGNFPGRFSGRQFSNSRSEMNVSTLELGDSALYLCASSPSGSSSRGTEAFFGQGTRLTVV.